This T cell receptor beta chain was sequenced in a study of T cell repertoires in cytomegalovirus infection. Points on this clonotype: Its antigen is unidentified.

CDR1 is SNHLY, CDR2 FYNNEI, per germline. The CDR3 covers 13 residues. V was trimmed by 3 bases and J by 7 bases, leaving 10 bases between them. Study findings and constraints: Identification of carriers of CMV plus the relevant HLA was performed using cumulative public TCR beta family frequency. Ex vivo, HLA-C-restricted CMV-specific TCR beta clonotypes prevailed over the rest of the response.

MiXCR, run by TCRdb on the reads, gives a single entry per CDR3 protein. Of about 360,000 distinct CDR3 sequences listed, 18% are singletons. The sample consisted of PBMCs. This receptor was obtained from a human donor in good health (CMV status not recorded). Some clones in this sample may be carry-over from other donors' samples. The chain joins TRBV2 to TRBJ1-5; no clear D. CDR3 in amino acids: CASSEGWLQPQHF. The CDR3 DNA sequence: TGTGCCAGCAGTGAGGGGTGGTTGCAGCCCCAGCATTTT.